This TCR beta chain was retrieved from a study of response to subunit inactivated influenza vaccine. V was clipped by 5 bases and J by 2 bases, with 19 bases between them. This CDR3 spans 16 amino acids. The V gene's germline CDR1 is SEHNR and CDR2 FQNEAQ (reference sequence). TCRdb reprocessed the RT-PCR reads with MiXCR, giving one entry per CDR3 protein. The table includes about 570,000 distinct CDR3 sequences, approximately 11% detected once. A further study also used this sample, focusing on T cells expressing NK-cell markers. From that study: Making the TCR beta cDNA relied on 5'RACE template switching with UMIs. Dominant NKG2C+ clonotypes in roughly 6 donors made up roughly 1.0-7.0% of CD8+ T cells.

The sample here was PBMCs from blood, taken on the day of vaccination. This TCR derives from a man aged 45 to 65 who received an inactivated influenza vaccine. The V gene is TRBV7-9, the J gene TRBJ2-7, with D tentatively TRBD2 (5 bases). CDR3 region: CASSVGRRVQTYEQYF. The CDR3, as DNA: TGTGCCAGCAGCGTGGGCAGGCGGGTCCAGACCTACGAGCAGTACTTC.